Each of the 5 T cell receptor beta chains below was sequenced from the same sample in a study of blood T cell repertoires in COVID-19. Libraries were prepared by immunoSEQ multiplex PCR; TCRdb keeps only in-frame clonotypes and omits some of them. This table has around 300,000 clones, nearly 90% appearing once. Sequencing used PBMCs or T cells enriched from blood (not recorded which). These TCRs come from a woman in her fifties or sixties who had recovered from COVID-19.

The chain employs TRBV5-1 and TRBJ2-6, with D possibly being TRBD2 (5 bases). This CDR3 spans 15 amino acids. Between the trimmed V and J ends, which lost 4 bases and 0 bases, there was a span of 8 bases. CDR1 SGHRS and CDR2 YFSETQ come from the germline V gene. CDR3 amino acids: CASSRRGSGANVLTF. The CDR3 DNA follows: TGCGCCAGCAGCCGACGGGGCTCTGGGGCCAACGTCCTGACTTTC.

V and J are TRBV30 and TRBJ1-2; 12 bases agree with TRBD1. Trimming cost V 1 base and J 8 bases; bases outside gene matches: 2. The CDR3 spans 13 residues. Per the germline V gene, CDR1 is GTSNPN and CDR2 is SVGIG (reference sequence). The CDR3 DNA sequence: TGTGCCTGGAGTGCCGGGACAGGGGGCGGCTACACCTTC. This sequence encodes CAWSAGTGGGYTF.

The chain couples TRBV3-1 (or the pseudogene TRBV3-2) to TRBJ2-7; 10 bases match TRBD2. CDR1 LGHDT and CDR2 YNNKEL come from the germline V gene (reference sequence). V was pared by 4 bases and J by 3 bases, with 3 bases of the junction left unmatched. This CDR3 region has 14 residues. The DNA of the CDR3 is TGTGCCAGCAGCCCGAGCGGGAGGGACTACGAGCAGTACTTC. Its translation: CASSPSGRDYEQYF.

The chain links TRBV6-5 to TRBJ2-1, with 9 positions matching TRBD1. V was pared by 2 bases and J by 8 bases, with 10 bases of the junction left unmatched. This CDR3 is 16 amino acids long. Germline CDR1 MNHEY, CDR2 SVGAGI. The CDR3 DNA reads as TGTGCCAGCAGTTACAGTTACAGGGGGCGCCGCTATGAGCAGTTCTTC. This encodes CASSYSYRGRRYEQFF.

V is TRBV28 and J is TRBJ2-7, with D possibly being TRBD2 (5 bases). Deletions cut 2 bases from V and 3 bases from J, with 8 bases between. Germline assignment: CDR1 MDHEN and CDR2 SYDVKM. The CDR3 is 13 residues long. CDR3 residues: CASSLPGFYEQYF. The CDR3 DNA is TGTGCCAGCAGTTTACCGGGATTCTACGAGCAGTACTTC.